The rows below give T cell receptor beta chains drawn from one sample of a study of T cell responses to AZD1222 COVID-19 vaccine. The data were produced by immunoSEQ multiplex PCR, yet TCRdb's version contains in-frame clones alone and is incomplete. The sample records fewer than 120,000 clones, approximately 90% being singletons. The sample here was peripheral blood, taken 28 days after the second AZD1222 dose. The receptors here all came from an adult who received the AZD1222 COVID-19 vaccine. CDR3s include the opening cysteine and the closing phenylalanine or tryptophan. A D gene is named only where the DNA matches it firmly. Expanded clones get a size class; other rows say once, few or many, or leave the size out.

>-|TRBV27|TRBJ2-7|TRBD1
TGTGCCAGCAGTTTATATGCAGGGGGCGCGACCCACGAGCAGTACTTC
CASSLYAGGATHEQYF
>-|TRBV9|TRBJ1-4|-
TGTGCCAGCAGCGGGACCTCAACTAATGAAAAACTGTTTTTT
CASSGTSTNEKLFF
>few|TRBV28|TRBJ2-5|-
TGTGCCAGCAGTGCCGTACCCAACCAAGAGACCCAGTACTTC
CASSAVPNQETQYF
>-|TRBV19|TRBJ2-1|TRBD2
TGTGCCGTAGGGACTAGCGGATATAGCTCCTACAATGAGCAGTTCTTC
CAVGTSGYSSYNEQFF
>-|TRBV29-1|TRBJ2-7|TRBD1
TGCAGCGCCTTCGGGACAGGGATTACCTACGAGCAGTACTTC
CSAFGTGITYEQYF
>few|TRBV5-4|TRBJ1-6|-
TGTGCCAGCAGCTTGGGGGGGGGTCCCCTCCACTTT
CASSLGGGPLHF
>medium-sized|TRBV2|TRBJ2-1|-
TGTGCCAGCAGACTTGACAGGGGAGGGTACAATGAGCAGTTCTTC
CASRLDRGGYNEQFF
>-|TRBV20-1|TRBJ1-2|-
TGCAGGGCTGACAGCTATTATGGCTACACCTTC
CRADSYYGYTF
>-|TRBV3-1/TRBV3-2|TRBJ2-3|-
TGTGCCAGCAGCGCCACAGATACGCAGTATTTT
CASSATDTQYF
>-|TRBV5-1|TRBJ1-2|-
TGCGCCAGCAGCTTGGCTTCGGGGATCTCCTATGGCTACACCTTC
CASSLASGISYGYTF
>-|TRBV19|TRBJ2-7|TRBD1
TGTGCCAGTAGTATCGGGACAGGGCGAAACGAGCAGTACTTC
CASSIGTGRNEQYF
>-|TRBV6-5|TRBJ2-6|-
TGTGCCAGCAGTTACTCGTCAGCTGGGGCCAACGTCCTGACTTTC
CASSYSSAGANVLTF
>once|TRBV10-3|TRBJ2-3|TRBD2
TGTGCCTACAAGAGAGGACTAGCGGTCACAGATACGCAGTATTTT
CAYKRGLAVTDTQYF
>-|TRBV5-1|TRBJ1-2|TRBD1
TGCGCCAGCAGCCCGGGGACAGCCACTACCTATGGCTACACCTTC
CASSPGTATTYGYTF
>many|TRBV25-1|TRBJ1-5|-
TGTGCCAGCAGTGAACCGCCGTTTCGAGGTCAGCCCCAGCATTTT
CASSEPPFRGQPQHF
>-|TRBV7-9|TRBJ1-5|-
TGTGCCAGCAGCTATACGGCCGATCAGCCCCAGCATTTT
CASSYTADQPQHF
>-|TRBV5-1|TRBJ1-1|-
TGCGCCAGCAGCTTGGATCCCATATCGAACACTGAAGCTTTCTTT
CASSLDPISNTEAFF
>-|TRBV29-1|TRBJ2-3|-
TGCAGCGTTCTAAGACAGCGGCGGGATACGCAGTATTTT
CSVLRQRRDTQYF
>-|TRBV13|TRBJ1-3|TRBD1
TGTGCCAGCAGCACTCAACAGGGGTTTTCTGGAAACACCATATATTTT
CASSTQQGFSGNTIYF
>-|TRBV10-3|TRBJ1-5|-
TGTGCCATCAGTGAGGCGGGTAGCAATCAGCCCCAGCATTTT
CAISEAGSNQPQHF
>-|TRBV28|TRBJ2-1|-
TGTGCCAGCATGTCACAGGAGTCCTACAATGAGCAGTTCTTC
CASMSQESYNEQFF
>-|TRBV30|TRBJ1-3|-
TGTGCCTGGAGTCCCCCGGAAGACGGAAACACCATATATTTT
CAWSPPEDGNTIYF
>-|TRBV3-1/TRBV3-2|TRBJ2-1|TRBD2
TGTGCCAGCAGCCAAGGGCCGGGAGGATATGAGCAGTTCTTC
CASSQGPGGYEQFF
>-|TRBV9|TRBJ2-1|-
TGTGCCAGCAGCGTAGGTGGGTCGGGATACAATGAGCAGTTCTTC
CASSVGGSGYNEQFF
>-|TRBV2|TRBJ1-3|TRBD1
TGTGCCAGCAGTGAATTGGACAGGGGTGGAAACACCATATATTTT
CASSELDRGGNTIYF
>-|TRBV2|TRBJ2-5|TRBD1
TGTGCCAGCAGTGGTAGCAGGGGGCTGTTGAAGGAGACCCAGTACTTC
CASSGSRGLLKETQYF
>-|TRBV5-4|TRBJ2-3|-
TGTGCCAGCAGCAAAGGACCCGACACAGATACGCAGTATTTT
CASSKGPDTDTQYF
>once|TRBV6-5|TRBJ2-1|-
TGTGCCAGCAGTTACATGGCAGGGACCTACAATGAGCAGTTCTTC
CASSYMAGTYNEQFF
>-|TRBV1|TRBJ2-2|-
TGCACCAGCTTATGTGCCCTAGCGGGAGTGCATGGGTCGAACACCGGGGAGCTGTTTTTT
CTSLCALAGVHGSNTGELFF
>-|TRBV19|TRBJ1-5|-
TGTGCCAGTACCGCACTGAGTTATAGCAATCAGCCCCAGCATTTT
CASTALSYSNQPQHF
>-|TRBV27|TRBJ2-5|-
TGTGCCAGCAGATACCTCGGGTCCCAAGAGACCCAGTACTTC
CASRYLGSQETQYF
>-|TRBV27|TRBJ2-3|TRBD2
TGTGCCAGCAGTTTTGCGGGAGGGGTGCCAGATACGCAGTATTTT
CASSFAGGVPDTQYF
>-|TRBV10-3|TRBJ1-2|-
TGTGCCATCTTCGAGGAGAGGGAACGGAACTATGGCTACACCTTC
CAIFEERERNYGYTF
>-|TRBV4-2|TRBJ1-5|TRBD1
TGTGCCAGCAGCCAACTGGGACAGGGCAATCAGCCCCAGCATTTT
CASSQLGQGNQPQHF
>once|TRBV5-4|TRBJ2-1|TRBD2
TGTGCCAGCAGCTATAGCGGGGCGGACAATGAGCAGTTCTTC
CASSYSGADNEQFF
>-|TRBV10-2|TRBJ1-5|-
TGCGCCAGCAGTGAGCTGTCGTCCTGGGGCAATCAGCCCCAGCATTTT
CASSELSSWGNQPQHF
>-|TRBV3-1/TRBV3-2|TRBJ2-3|-
TGTGCCAGCAGCCCGTCCTACGGGGATACGCAGTATTTT
CASSPSYGDTQYF